This T cell receptor (beta chain) derives from a study of blood T cell repertoires in COVID-19. As for the study in general: Donors in the United States, Italy and Spain gave samples during acute or convalescent COVID-19.

Authors' processing steps: Quantification of nucleated cells was approximated via reference gene primer amplification. Sequencing used immunoSEQ multiplex PCR; TCRdb keeps in-frame clones, though not all of them. V, J and clone size are those of that table, while D and trimming were read from the DNA. This table holds 210,000 or so clones, approximately 81% found once. The TCR was taken from a human donor in a cohort sampled during active COVID-19. What was sequenced was peripheral blood.

The CDR3 region has the DNA TGTGCCAGCAGCCGGGACCGACAGGGTTTGAATGAGCAGTTCTTC. Its translation is CASSRDRQGLNEQFF. This chain joins TRBV6-2 or TRBV6-3 and TRBJ2-1; TRBD1 matches at 7 bases. The CDR3 is 15 residues long. The germline CDR1 and CDR2 sequences are MNHEY and SVGEGT. The junction had 12 bases not matched to a gene; V was cut back by 6 bases and J by 7 bases.